This T cell receptor (beta chain) was obtained from a study of blood T cell repertoires in COVID-19. V shed 5 bases and J shed 3 bases, with 11 bases lying between them. There are 13 residues in the CDR3. Germline V gene lookup returns CDR1 MNHEY and CDR2 SMNVEV (reference sequence). Some clones are missing from TCRdb's copy, which holds only in-frame ones; the method was immunoSEQ multiplex PCR. The data contain 150,000 to 200,000 clones, more than 70% of them singletons. The TCR originated in a man between 40 and 49 years old who had recovered from COVID-19. V gene TRBV27 combines with J gene TRBJ2-7, with D perhaps matching TRBD1 (5 bases). The sample consisted of PBMCs or T cells enriched from blood (not recorded which). The DNA of the CDR3 is TGTGCCAGCAGTGGAAGGGGTGACTACGAGCAGTACTTC. It translates to CASSGRGDYEQYF.